This entry features one TCR beta chain sequence. Its antigen is unknown. This entry comes from a study of response to subunit inactivated influenza vaccine. Broader study findings: Few additional T cells are recruited per seasonal influenza vaccination, authors suggested.

TCRdb called the RT-PCR reads again in MiXCR, with one record for every CDR3 protein. The sample has 450,000 to 500,000 distinct CDR3 sequences, about 10% seen once; the top ten hold approximately 12%. V was pared by 1 base and J by 3 bases, with 11 bases between. Germline loops: CDR1 SGHDT, CDR2 YYEEEE. The CDR3 length is 15 residues. Sequencing was performed on PBMCs from blood, taken roughly 47 days after vaccination. This chain connects TRBV5-6 to TRBJ1-5; D gene uncertain. This TCR derives from a man between 50 and 59 years old who received an inactivated influenza vaccine. For the CDR3, the DNA is TGTGCCAGCAGCTTGACGCGGGGATTCAATCAGCCCCAGCATTTT. Its protein product is CASSLTRGFNQPQHF. Combining the CDR3 with reference TRBV5-6 and TRBJ1-5 gives the whole variable domain DAGVTQSPTHLIKTRGQQVTLRCSPKSGHDTVSWYQQALGQGPQFIFQYYEEEERQRGNFPDRFSGHQFPNYSSELNVNALLLGDSALYLCASSLTRGFNQPQHFGDGTRLSIL.